One T cell receptor beta chain is described in this entry. CDR1 and CDR2 from the germline V gene are WNHNN and SYGVQD (reference sequence). This CDR3 is 15 amino acids long. Trimming cost V 1 base and J 6 bases; bases outside gene matches: 6. Assay used: immunoSEQ multiplex PCR; TCRdb lists only in-frame clones, some missing. The repertoire consists of a few hundred thousand clones, with 90% to 95% occurring once and the leading ten covering 1.2%. The sample is drawn from a study of blood T cell repertoires in COVID-19. The chain couples TRBV10-1 to TRBJ2-3, with TRBD2 matching 8 bases. This receptor was taken from a human donor in a cohort exposed to, infected with or recovered from COVID-19 (not recorded which). The donor label of this sample is uncertain. Material for sequencing was PBMCs or T cells enriched from blood (not recorded which). This CDR3 is CASSEFGGGHDTQYF. In DNA form, the CDR3 reads TGCGCCAGCAGTGAGTTCGGGGGGGGGCACGATACGCAGTATTTT.